The clone carrying this TCR beta chain ranks as medium-sized. The CDR3 covers 12 residues. The germline CDR1 and CDR2 sequences are LNHNV and YYDKDF (reference sequence). V lost 3 bases, J lost 6 bases, and 8 bases lay in between. TCRdb called clones again from the PCR reads with MiXCR. The table has some 21,000 clones, approximately 20% seen once; the top ten hold roughly 21%. Each patient went into thyroid surgery without having received any treatment. These data are taken from a study of metastatic and nonmetastatic thyroid tumors. Overall study: Both malignant and benign thyroid patients supplied peripheral blood and tumor or nodule tissue samples, across which the repertoires of these patients were then compared.

The chain couples TRBV15 to TRBJ1-2; D is possibly TRBD1 (5 bases). This sequence was found in a male donor with papillary thyroid cancer or a benign thyroid nodule (not recorded which). Some clones in this sample may be carry-over from other donors' samples. The specimen was blood. The DNA for the CDR3 is TGTGCCACCAGCAGGAGGGGAGATGGCTACACCTTC. Protein: CATSRRGDGYTF.